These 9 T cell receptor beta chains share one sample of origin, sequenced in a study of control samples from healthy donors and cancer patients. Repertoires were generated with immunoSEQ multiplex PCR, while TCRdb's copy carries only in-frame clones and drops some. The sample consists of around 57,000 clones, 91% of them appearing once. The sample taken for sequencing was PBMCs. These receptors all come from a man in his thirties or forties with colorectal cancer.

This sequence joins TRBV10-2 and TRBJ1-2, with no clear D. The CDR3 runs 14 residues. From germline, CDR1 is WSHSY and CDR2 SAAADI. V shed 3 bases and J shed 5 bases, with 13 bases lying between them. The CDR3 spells CASSEVRDGYGYTF. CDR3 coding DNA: TGCGCCAGCAGTGAAGTCCGGGATGGGTATGGCTACACCTTC.

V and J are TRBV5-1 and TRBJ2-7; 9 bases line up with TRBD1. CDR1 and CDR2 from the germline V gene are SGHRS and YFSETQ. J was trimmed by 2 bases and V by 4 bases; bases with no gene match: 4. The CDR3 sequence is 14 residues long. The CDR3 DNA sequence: TGCGCCAGCAGCACCCGACAGGGGGCCTACGAGCAGTACTTC. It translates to CASSTRQGAYEQYF.

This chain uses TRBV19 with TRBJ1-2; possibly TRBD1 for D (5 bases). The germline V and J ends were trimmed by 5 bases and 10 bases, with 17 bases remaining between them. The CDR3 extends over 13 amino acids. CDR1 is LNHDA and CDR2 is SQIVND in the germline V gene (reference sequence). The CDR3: CASSGGDGSSYTF. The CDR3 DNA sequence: TGTGCCAGTAGTGGAGGGGACGGATCTTCCTACACCTTC.

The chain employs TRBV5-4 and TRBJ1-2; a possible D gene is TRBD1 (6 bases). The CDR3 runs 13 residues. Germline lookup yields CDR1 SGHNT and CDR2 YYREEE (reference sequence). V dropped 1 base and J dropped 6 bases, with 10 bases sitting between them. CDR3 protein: CASSLTGTHGYTF. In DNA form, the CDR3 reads TGTGCCAGCAGCTTGACAGGGACTCATGGCTACACCTTC.

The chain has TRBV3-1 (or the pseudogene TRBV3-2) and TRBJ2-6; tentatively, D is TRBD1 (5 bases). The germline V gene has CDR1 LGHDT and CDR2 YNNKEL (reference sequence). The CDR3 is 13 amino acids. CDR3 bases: TGTGCATCTGCCAGGGTAGGGGCCAACGTCCTGACTTTC. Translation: CASARVGANVLTF.

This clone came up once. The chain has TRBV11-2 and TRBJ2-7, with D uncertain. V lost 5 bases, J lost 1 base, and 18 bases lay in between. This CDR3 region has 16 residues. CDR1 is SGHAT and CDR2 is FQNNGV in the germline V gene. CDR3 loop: CASSLLGLVESYEQYF. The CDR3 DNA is TGTGCCAGCAGCCTCCTAGGTTTGGTGGAATCCTACGAGCAGTACTTC. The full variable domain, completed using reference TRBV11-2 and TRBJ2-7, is EAGVAQSPRYKIIEKRQSVAFWCNPISGHATLYWYQQILGQGPKLLIQFQNNGVVDDSQLPKDRFSAERLKGVDSTLKIQPAKLEDSAVYLCASSLLGLVESYEQYFGPGTRLTVT.

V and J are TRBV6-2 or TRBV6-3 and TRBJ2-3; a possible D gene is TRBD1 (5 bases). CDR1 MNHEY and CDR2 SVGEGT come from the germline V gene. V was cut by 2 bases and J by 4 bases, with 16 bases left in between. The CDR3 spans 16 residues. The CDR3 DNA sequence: TGTGCCAGCAGTTACAGTTTTCAGGGATCCTCAGATACGCAGTATTTT. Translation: CASSYSFQGSSDTQYF.

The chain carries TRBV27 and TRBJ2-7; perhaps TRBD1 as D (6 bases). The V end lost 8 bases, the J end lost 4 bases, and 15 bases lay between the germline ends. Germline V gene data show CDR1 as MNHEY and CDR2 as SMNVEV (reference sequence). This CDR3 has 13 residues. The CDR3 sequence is CASSTGTPYEQYF. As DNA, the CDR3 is TGTGCCAGCTCAACCGGGACACCATACGAGCAGTACTTC.

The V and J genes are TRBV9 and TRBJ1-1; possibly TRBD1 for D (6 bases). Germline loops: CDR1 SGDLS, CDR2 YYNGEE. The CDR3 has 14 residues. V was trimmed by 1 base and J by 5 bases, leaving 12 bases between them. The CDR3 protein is CASSVWKGGTEAFF. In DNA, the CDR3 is TGTGCCAGCAGCGTATGGAAAGGGGGAACTGAAGCTTTCTTT.